This passage covers 5 T cell receptor beta chains from one sample sequenced in a study of vaccination and CD4 T cells after COVID-19. These receptors' targets are unknown. The Oncomine TCR Beta short-read assay sequenced DNA from cultured CD4+ T cells. MiXCR was run by TCRdb on the PCR reads, yielding one entry per CDR3 protein. The repertoire has about 20,000 distinct CDR3 sequences, 52% of them found once; the top ten carry 7.4%. Stated treatment: roughly 11-day PBMC culture with coronavirus spike peptide pools or control peptides (ViraFEST assay). Sequencing was performed on CD4+ T cells from blood, cultured in vitro. The receptors shown here come from a human donor who had recovered from COVID-19.

The chain is built from TRBV24-1 and TRBJ1-3; D may be TRBD1 (5 bases). The CDR3 has 17 residues. Germline V gives CDR1 KGHDR, CDR2 SFDVKD. Trimming shortened V by 4 bases and J by 0 bases, and 15 bases separated the two germline ends. The DNA for the CDR3 is TGTGCCACCAGTGACCCGGGGACGGATAGCTCTGGAAACACCATATATTTT. This codes for CATSDPGTDSSGNTIYF.

J is TRBJ1-2 and V is TRBV28; a weak D match, TRBD1 (5 bases). This CDR3 spans 15 amino acids. Germline V gene sequence: CDR1 MDHEN, CDR2 SYDVKM. V lost 3 bases, J lost 4 bases, and 15 bases lay in between. CDR3 protein: CASSFSRAGPYGYTF. The DNA for the CDR3 is TGTGCCAGCAGTTTTTCCCGGGCAGGGCCCTATGGCTACACCTTC.

V usage is TRBV20-1 and J usage is TRBJ1-6; 7 bases agree with TRBD1. The CDR3 is 15 residues long. In germline, CDR1 is DFQATT, CDR2 SNEGSKA (reference sequence). V dropped 2 bases and J dropped 5; count of bases not matched to a gene: 6. CDR3 bases: TGCAGTGCTAGATCAACCGGGACAGATAATTCACCCCTCCACTTT. It is translated as CSARSTGTDNSPLHF.

The V and J genes are TRBV11-1 and TRBJ2-7; D may be TRBD2 (6 bases). Trimming took 1 base from V and 4 from J, leaving 14 bases between them. The germline V gene has CDR1 SGHAT and CDR2 FQDESV (reference sequence). This CDR3 comprises 15 residues. The CDR3 is CASSLGTGGMYEQYF. CDR3 bases: TGTGCCAGCAGCTTAGGTACTGGCGGGATGTACGAGCAGTACTTC.

This rearrangement joins TRBV20-1 to TRBJ1-2; D gene ambiguous. V dropped 0 bases and J dropped 4 bases, with 12 bases sitting between them. Germline CDR1 is DFQATT and CDR2 is SNEGSKA (reference sequence). The CDR3 totals 14 residues. The CDR3 nucleotides are TGCAGTGCTAGAGATCCTCGGCCGATCTATGGCTACACCTTC. This gives the protein CSARDPRPIYGYTF.